The rows below give T cell receptor beta chains drawn from one sample of a study of blood T cell repertoires in COVID-19. Measured with immunoSEQ multiplex PCR; TCRdb has only the in-frame clones, and not every one. The data contain about 110,000 clones, less than 80% of them singletons. The sample taken for sequencing was peripheral blood. These receptors all stem from an older man with active or convalescent COVID-19. The CDR3 runs from the conserved cysteine through the conserved F or W. D genes are given only for firm matches. Clone size, where shown, is once, few, many, or a class for clones that have expanded.

J | D | size | V | CDR3 | DNA
TRBJ2-7 | NA | few | TRBV18 | CASSPGGSTLYEQYF | TGTGCCAGCTCGCCTGGAGGGAGTACGCTCTACGAGCAGTACTTC
TRBJ2-1 | NA | NA | TRBV5-4 | CASSLGGTRSYNEQFF | TGTGCCAGCAGCTTGGGGGGGACACGGTCCTACAATGAGCAGTTCTTC
TRBJ2-7 | NA | once | TRBV21-1 | CASSRYGTNTYEQYF | TGTGCCAGCAGCAGGTACGGGACAAATACCTACGAGCAGTACTTC
TRBJ2-2 | NA | NA | TRBV5-4 | CASSSDNINTGELFF | TGTGCCAGCAGCTCTGACAATATCAACACCGGGGAGCTGTTTTTT
TRBJ2-1 | NA | NA | TRBV5-1 | CASSLSASAYNEQFF | TGCGCCAGCAGCTTATCAGCGTCGGCCTACAATGAGCAGTTCTTC
TRBJ2-1 | TRBD2 | NA | TRBV5-6 | CASSLAEGGVYNEQFF | TGTGCCAGCAGCTTGGCGGAGGGAGGGGTCTACAATGAGCAGTTCTTC
TRBJ2-7 | TRBD1 | NA | TRBV7-8 | CASSPWTGVTYEQYF | TGTGCCAGCAGCCCCTGGACAGGGGTAACCTACGAGCAGTACTTC
TRBJ1-1 | TRBD1 | NA | TRBV5-1 | CASSRDRGRNTEAFF | TGCGCCAGCAGCCGCGACAGGGGGCGGAATACTGAAGCTTTCTTT
TRBJ1-4 | NA | once | TRBV27 | CASSSWGTNEKLFF | TGTGCCAGCAGCTCTTGGGGCACTAATGAAAAACTGTTTTTT
TRBJ2-1 | TRBD2 | NA | TRBV30 | CAWSQGRGGSYNEQFF | TGTGCCTGGAGCCAGGGGCGGGGGGGCTCCTACAATGAGCAGTTCTTC
TRBJ2-3 | TRBD1 | NA | TRBV6-6 | CASSGQGALDTQYF | TGTGCCAGCAGCGGACAGGGGGCTTTGGATACGCAGTATTTT
TRBJ2-7 | NA | NA | TRBV18 | CASSPFSGATYEQYF | TGTGCCAGCTCACCTTTTAGCGGTGCCACCTACGAGCAGTACTTC
TRBJ1-2 | NA | few | TRBV19 | CASSTGNPYGYTF | TGTGCCAGTAGCACAGGGAATCCCTATGGCTACACCTTC
TRBJ1-2 | TRBD1 | once | TRBV7-9 | CASSYRDREHGYTF | TGTGCCAGCAGCTACCGTGACAGGGAGCATGGCTACACCTTC
TRBJ2-3 | NA | NA | TRBV6-6 | CASSAHPDTQYF | TGTGCCAGCAGCGCACACCCAGATACGCAGTATTTT
TRBJ2-1 | NA | NA | TRBV15 | CATSRSFSGQRSYNEQFF | TGTGCCACCAGCAGGTCCTTTTCAGGACAGCGCTCCTACAATGAGCAGTTCTTC
TRBJ2-7 | NA | NA | TRBV28 | CASSFAGDTVFAYEQYF | TGTGCCAGCAGTTTCGCCGGGGACACTGTTTTCGCCTACGAGCAGTACTTC
TRBJ2-5 | TRBD1 | NA | TRBV9 | CASSASQGALAETQYF | TGTGCCAGCAGCGCTTCACAGGGGGCGCTGGCAGAGACCCAGTACTTC
TRBJ1-2 | NA | few | TRBV19 | CASSSSGFNGYTF | TGTGCCAGTAGTTCTTCAGGGTTCAATGGCTACACCTTC
TRBJ2-5 | NA | NA | TRBV5-1 | CASSLSATETQYF | TGCGCCAGCAGCTTGTCCGCGACTGAGACCCAGTACTTC
TRBJ1-4 | TRBD1 | NA | TRBV5-1 | CASSGGQNEKLFF | TGCGCCAGCAGCGGGGGACAGAATGAAAAACTGTTTTTT
TRBJ2-3 | TRBD1 | few | TRBV10-2 | CASRGQRNTDTQYF | TGCGCCAGCAGGGGACAGCGGAACACAGATACGCAGTATTTT
TRBJ2-2 | TRBD2 | NA | TRBV5-1 | CASTQAGTNTGELFF | TGCGCCAGCACCCAAGCGGGAACGAACACCGGGGAGCTGTTTTTT
TRBJ1-2 | NA | few | TRBV5-6 | CASSLGWTEDGYTF | TGTGCCAGCAGCCTGGGGTGGACAGAGGATGGCTACACCTTC
TRBJ2-1 | TRBD2 | NA | TRBV19 | CASSIDRGREGYEQFF | TGTGCCAGTAGTATAGATCGAGGGCGGGAGGGATATGAGCAGTTCTTC
TRBJ2-1 | NA | NA | TRBV24-1 | CATQRSSVNEQFF | TGTGCCACCCAGCGCTCTAGCGTCAATGAGCAGTTCTTC
TRBJ1-4 | NA | NA | TRBV9 | CASSERGGNEKLFF | TGTGCCAGCAGCGAACGTGGGGGGAATGAAAAACTGTTTTTT